This T cell receptor (beta chain) was observed in a study of beta chain features in type 1 diabetes. Study-level information: Patient and healthy donor groups were alike in age, gender and cell yields.

All of the isolated RNA was reverse transcribed, so expressed TCRB transcripts were sequenced. Some 3.6 million reads per sample were averaged for naive, central memory and regulatory samples. Produced via immunoSEQ multiplex PCR; TCRdb's table is partial and in-frame only. In the table there are under 300,000 clones, 14% of which are singletons. Concerning this clone: Its antigen remains unknown.

Germline V CDR1 and CDR2: KGHSH, LQKENI. V lost 6 bases to trimming and J lost 4 bases, with 8 bases between them. The CDR3 extends over 12 amino acids. Findings and limits, study-wide: Patients with Type 1 diabetes showed moderately but significantly shorter TCRB CDR3s in all four CD4+ subsets. In comparison with healthy donors, patients had naive, central memory and Treg TCRB repertoires that appeared more similar. In these data, an HLA type influence on TCRB rearrangement remained unresolved.

This TCR derives from a man younger than 45 with type 1 diabetes. Sequences were obtained from naive CD4+ T cells from blood. The chain couples TRBV18 to TRBJ2-3; no definite D call. DNA for the CDR3: TGTGCCAGCTCTAGTTACGCAGATACGCAGTATTTT. Encoded protein: CASSSYADTQYF.